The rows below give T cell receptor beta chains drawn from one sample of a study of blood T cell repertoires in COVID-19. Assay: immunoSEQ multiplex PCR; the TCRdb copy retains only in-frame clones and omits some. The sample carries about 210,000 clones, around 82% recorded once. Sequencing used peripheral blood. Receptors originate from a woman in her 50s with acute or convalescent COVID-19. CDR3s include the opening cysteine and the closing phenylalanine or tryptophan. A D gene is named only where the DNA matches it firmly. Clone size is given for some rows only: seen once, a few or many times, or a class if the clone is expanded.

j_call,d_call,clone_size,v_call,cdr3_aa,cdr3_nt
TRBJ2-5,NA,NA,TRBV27,CATSRTYQETQYF,TGTGCCACCAGCCGGACATACCAAGAGACCCAGTACTTC
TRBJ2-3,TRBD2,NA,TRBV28,CASSLVGGGVSTDTQYF,TGTGCCAGCAGTTTGGTAGGCGGGGGGGTGAGCACAGATACGCAGTATTTT
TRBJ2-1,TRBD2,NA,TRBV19,CASSQGLAGLNEQFF,TGTGCCAGTAGCCAGGGACTAGCGGGCCTCAATGAGCAGTTCTTC
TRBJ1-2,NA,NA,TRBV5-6,CASSFTSGDGYTF,TGTGCCAGCAGCTTTACTTCAGGGGATGGCTACACCTTC
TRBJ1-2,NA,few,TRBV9,CASSASPKDGHEGYTF,TGTGCCAGCAGCGCAAGCCCCAAAGATGGACACGAAGGCTACACCTTC
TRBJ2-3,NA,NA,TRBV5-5,CASGGGISSTDTQYF,TGTGCCAGCGGCGGAGGGATTTCTAGCACAGATACGCAGTATTTT
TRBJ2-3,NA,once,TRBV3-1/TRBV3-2,CASKPTLTTDTQYF,TGTGCCAGCAAGCCAACCCTTACCACAGATACGCAGTATTTT
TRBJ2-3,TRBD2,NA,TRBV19,CASSLAGEGDTQYF,TGTGCCAGTAGTTTAGCGGGAGAGGGAGATACGCAGTATTTT
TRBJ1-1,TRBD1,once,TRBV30,CAFRTPQGACTEAFF,TGTGCCTTCCGGACCCCACAGGGGGCTTGTACTGAAGCTTTCTTT
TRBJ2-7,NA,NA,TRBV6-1,CASSDGQNSYEQYF,TGTGCCAGCAGTGATGGACAGAATTCCTACGAGCAGTACTTC
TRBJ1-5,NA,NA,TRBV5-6,CASSLRGRHQPQHF,TGTGCCAGCAGCTTAAGGGGTAGACATCAGCCCCAGCATTTT
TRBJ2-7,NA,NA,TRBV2,CASSEAGPLGEQYF,TGTGCCAGCAGTGAAGCGGGGCCCCTAGGAGAGCAGTACTTC
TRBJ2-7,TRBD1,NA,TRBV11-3,CASNTGTGVYEQYF,TGTGCCAGCAATACCGGGACAGGGGTGTACGAGCAGTACTTC
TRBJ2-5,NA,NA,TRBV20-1,CSASKAGGETQYF,TGCAGTGCTAGTAAAGCGGGTGGAGAGACCCAGTACTTC
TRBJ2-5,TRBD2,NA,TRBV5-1,CASNRAGGRQETQYF,TGCGCCAGCAACAGGGCGGGAGGCCGCCAAGAGACCCAGTACTTC
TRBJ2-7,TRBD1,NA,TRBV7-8,CASSLQRTGLDEQYF,TGTGCCAGCAGCCTACAAAGGACAGGTCTGGACGAGCAGTACTTC
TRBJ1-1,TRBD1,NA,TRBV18,CASSPPGTGMGMNTEAFF,TGTGCCAGCTCACCACCTGGGACAGGGATGGGGATGAACACTGAAGCTTTCTTT
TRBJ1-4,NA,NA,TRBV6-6,CASTPVATNEKLFF,TGTGCCAGCACGCCGGTTGCAACTAATGAAAAACTGTTTTTT
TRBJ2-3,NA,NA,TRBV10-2,CASTGSRDTQYF,TGCGCCAGCACGGGGTCTCGTGATACGCAGTATTTT
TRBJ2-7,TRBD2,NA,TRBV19,CASGRTSGTTYEQYF,TGTGCCAGTGGGAGGACTAGCGGGACCACCTACGAGCAGTACTTC
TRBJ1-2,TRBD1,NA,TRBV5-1,CASSLGQGWPGYTF,TGCGCCAGCAGCTTGGGACAGGGATGGCCTGGCTACACCTTC
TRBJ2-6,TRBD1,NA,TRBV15,CATVSRGPLSGANVLTF,TGTGCCACCGTTAGCAGGGGGCCACTCTCTGGGGCCAACGTCCTGACTTTC
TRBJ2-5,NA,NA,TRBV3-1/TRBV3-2,CASSHYGRAPGGETQYF,TGTGCCAGCAGCCACTACGGCCGTGCTCCTGGGGGGGAGACCCAGTACTTC
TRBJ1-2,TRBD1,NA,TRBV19,CASRGTGTPNSGYGYTF,TGTGCCAGTAGAGGGACAGGGACACCGAACTCAGGCTATGGCTACACCTTC
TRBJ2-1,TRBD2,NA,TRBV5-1,CASSQTEWREGLGEQFF,TGCGCCAGCAGCCAAACTGAGTGGCGGGAGGGCCTGGGTGAGCAGTTCTTC
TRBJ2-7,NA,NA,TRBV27,CASSLSRGEQYF,TGTGCCAGCAGTTTATCCCGCGGCGAGCAGTACTTC
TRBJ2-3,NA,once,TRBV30,CAWRRSGTDTQYF,TGTGCCTGGAGGCGTAGCGGCACAGATACGCAGTATTTT
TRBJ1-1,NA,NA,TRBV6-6,CASSQTGLNTEAFF,TGTGCCAGCAGTCAGACAGGCTTGAACACTGAAGCTTTCTTT
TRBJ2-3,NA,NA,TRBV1,CTSSHPRGASGARTDTQYF,TGCACCAGCAGCCACCCCCGTGGGGCTAGCGGGGCCCGCACAGATACGCAGTATTTT
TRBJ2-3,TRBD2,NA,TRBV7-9,CASSPLAGGSTDTQYF,TGTGCCAGCAGCCCCTTAGCGGGAGGGAGCACAGATACGCAGTATTTT
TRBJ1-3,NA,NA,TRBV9,CASSADLQGRNTIYF,TGTGCCAGCAGCGCCGACCTCCAGGGCAGGAACACCATATATTTT
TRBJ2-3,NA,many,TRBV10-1,CASRRGVGTDTQYF,TGCGCCAGCAGACGGGGAGTGGGCACAGATACGCAGTATTTT
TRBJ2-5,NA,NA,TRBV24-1,CATSDLDRSSGTQYF,TGTGCCACCAGTGATTTGGACAGGTCGTCTGGGACCCAGTACTTC
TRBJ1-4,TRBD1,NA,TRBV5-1,CASSSQGAREKLFF,TGCGCCAGCAGCTCCCAGGGGGCGAGGGAAAAACTGTTTTTT
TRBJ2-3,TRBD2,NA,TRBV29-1,CSVDGRAADTQYF,TGCAGCGTTGACGGGAGGGCCGCAGATACGCAGTATTTT
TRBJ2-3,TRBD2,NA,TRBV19,CASSTSGRSIGTDTQYF,TGTGCCAGTAGCACTAGCGGGAGGAGTATAGGGACAGATACGCAGTATTTT
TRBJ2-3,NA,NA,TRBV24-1,CATSDSRQGTDTQYF,TGTGCCACCAGTGACTCCCGACAAGGCACAGATACGCAGTATTTT
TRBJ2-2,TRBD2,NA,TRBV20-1,CSASPNLGLVGNTGELFF,TGCAGTGCTAGTCCCAACCTAGGACTAGTGGGAAACACCGGGGAGCTGTTTTTT
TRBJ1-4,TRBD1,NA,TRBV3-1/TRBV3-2,CASSQGGGRVEKLFF,TGTGCCAGCAGCCAAGGAGGGGGCAGGGTAGAAAAACTGTTTTTT
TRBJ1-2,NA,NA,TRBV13,CASRPSLTTSYGYTF,TGTGCCAGTCGCCCCTCACTAACCACCTCCTATGGCTACACCTTC
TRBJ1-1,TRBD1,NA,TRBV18,CASSPFDRVDTEAFF,TGTGCCAGCTCACCCTTTGACAGGGTTGACACTGAAGCTTTCTTT
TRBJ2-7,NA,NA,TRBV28,CASSPRSGEQYF,TGTGCCAGCAGCCCCCGGTCGGGCGAGCAGTACTTC
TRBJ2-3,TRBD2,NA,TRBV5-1,CASSPGLGTGDTQYF,TGCGCCAGCAGCCCGGGACTAGGTACAGGAGATACGCAGTATTTT
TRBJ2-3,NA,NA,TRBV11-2,CASSWRDFRSDTQYF,TGTGCCAGCAGCTGGCGGGACTTTCGGTCGGATACGCAGTATTTT
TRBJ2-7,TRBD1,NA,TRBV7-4,CASSLVGTGTYEQYF,TGTGCCAGCAGCCTCGTCGGGACAGGGACCTACGAGCAGTACTTC
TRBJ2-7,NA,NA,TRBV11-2,CASSSTRLEQYF,TGTGCCAGCAGTTCTACGAGGCTCGAGCAGTACTTC
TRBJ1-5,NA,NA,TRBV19,CASSVGTASNQPQHF,TGTGCCAGTAGCGTGGGTACAGCCAGTAATCAGCCCCAGCATTTT
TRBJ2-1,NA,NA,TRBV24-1,CATSDAGDGKFYNEQFF,TGTGCCACCAGTGACGCCGGAGACGGAAAGTTCTACAATGAGCAGTTCTTC
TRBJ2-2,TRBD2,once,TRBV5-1,CASSLAPTSGTNTGELFF,TGCGCCAGCAGCTTGGCCCCGACTAGCGGTACGAACACCGGGGAGCTGTTTTTT
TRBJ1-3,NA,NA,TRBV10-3,CAISGSSGGNTIYF,TGTGCCATCAGTGGCAGTTCAGGAGGAAACACCATATATTTT
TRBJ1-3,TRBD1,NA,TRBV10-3,CAISESRQGLSGNTIYF,TGTGCCATCAGTGAGTCTAGACAGGGGCTCTCTGGAAACACCATATATTTT
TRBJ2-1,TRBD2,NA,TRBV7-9,CASSDPSGSSYNEQFF,TGTGCCAGCAGCGACCCCAGCGGGAGTTCCTACAATGAGCAGTTCTTC
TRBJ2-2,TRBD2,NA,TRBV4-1,CASQAGAYTGELFF,TGCGCCAGCCAAGCGGGAGCTTATACCGGGGAGCTGTTTTTT
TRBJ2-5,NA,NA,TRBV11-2,CASSLGGAGGETQYF,TGTGCCAGCAGCTTAGGCGGGGCCGGTGGGGAGACCCAGTACTTC
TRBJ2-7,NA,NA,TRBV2,CASSERQGRAYEQYF,TGTGCCAGCAGTGAACGGCAGGGCAGGGCCTACGAGCAGTACTTC
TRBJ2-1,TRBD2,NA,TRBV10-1,CASSGAGVGYNEQFF,TGCGCCAGCAGCGGAGCGGGGGTAGGTTACAATGAGCAGTTCTTC
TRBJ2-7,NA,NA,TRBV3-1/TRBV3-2,CASSQEGALGYEQYF,TGTGCCAGCAGCCAAGAGGGGGCGCTGGGCTACGAGCAGTACTTC
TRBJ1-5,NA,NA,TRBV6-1,CASTTTGSQPQHF,TGTGCCAGCACTACTACCGGGAGTCAGCCCCAGCATTTT